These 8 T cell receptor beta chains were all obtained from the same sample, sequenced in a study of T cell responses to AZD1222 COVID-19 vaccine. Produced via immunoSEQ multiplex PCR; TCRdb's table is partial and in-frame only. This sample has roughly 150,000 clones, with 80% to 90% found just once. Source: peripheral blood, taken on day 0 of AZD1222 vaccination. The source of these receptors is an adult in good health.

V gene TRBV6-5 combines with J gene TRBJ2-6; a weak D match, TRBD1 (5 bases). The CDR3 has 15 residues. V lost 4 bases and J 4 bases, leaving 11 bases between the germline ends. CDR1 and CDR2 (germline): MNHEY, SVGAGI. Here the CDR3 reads CASSSRETGANVLTF. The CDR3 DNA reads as TGTGCCAGCAGTTCCAGGGAAACCGGGGCCAACGTCCTGACTTTC.

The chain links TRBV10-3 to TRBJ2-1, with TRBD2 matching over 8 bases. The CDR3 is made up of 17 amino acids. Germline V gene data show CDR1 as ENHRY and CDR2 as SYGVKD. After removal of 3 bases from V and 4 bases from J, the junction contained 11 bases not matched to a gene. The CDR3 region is CAISDLGSGRSYNEQFF. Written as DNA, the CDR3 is TGTGCCATCAGTGACCTTGGAAGCGGGAGATCTTACAATGAGCAGTTCTTC.

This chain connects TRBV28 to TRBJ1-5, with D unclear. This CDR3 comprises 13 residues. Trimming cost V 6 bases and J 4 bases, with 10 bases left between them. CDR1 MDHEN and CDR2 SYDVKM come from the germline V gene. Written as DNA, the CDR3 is TGTGCCAGCAGGGGTACATATAATCAGCCCCAGCATTTT. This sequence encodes CASRGTYNQPQHF.

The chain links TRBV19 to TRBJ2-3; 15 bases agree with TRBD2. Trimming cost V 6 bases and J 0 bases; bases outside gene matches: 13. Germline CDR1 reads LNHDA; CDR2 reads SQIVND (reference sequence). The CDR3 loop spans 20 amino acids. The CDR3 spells CASRDRGLAGGPGSTDTQYF. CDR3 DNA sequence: TGTGCCAGTAGGGACCGGGGACTAGCGGGAGGACCCGGTAGCACAGATACGCAGTATTTT. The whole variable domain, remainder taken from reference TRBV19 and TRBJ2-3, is DGGITQSPKYLFRKEGQNVTLSCEQNLNHDAMYWYRQDPGQGLRLIYYSQIVNDFQKGDIAEGYSVSREKKESFPLTVTSAQKNPTAFYLCASRDRGLAGGPGSTDTQYFGPGTRLTVL.

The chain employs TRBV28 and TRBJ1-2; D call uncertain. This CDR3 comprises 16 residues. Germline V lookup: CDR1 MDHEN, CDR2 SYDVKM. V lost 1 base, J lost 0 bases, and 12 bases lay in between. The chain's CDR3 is CASSLYLGEANYGYTF. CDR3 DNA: TGTGCCAGCAGTTTATATCTCGGCGAAGCTAACTATGGCTACACCTTC.

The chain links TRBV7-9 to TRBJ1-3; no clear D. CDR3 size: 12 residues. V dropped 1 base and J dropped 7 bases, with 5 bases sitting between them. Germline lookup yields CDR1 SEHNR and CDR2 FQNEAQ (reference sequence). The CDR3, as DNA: TGTGCCAGCAGCTTAGACGGGAACACCATATATTTT. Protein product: CASSLDGNTIYF.

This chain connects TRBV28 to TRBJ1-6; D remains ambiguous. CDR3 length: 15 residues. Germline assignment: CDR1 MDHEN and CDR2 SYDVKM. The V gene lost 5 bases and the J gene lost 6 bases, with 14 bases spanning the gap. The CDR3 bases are TGTGCCAGCAGTCCTTCGGGCAGTCTTAATTCACCCCTCCACTTT. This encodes CASSPSGSLNSPLHF.

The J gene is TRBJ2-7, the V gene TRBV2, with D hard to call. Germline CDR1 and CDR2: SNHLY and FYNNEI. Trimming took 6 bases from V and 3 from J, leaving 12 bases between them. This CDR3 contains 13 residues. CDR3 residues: CASREFWGYEQYF. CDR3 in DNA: TGTGCCAGCAGGGAGTTTTGGGGCTACGAGCAGTACTTC. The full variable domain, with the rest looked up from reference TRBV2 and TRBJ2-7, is EPEVTQTPSHQVTQMGQEVILRCVPISNHLYFYWYRQILGQKVEFLVSFYNNEISEKSEIFDDQFSVERPDGSNFTLKIRSTKLEDSAMYFCASREFWGYEQYFGPGTRLTVT.